The rows below give T cell receptor beta chains drawn from one sample of a study of molecular identifiers for immune sequencing clone quantification. In TCRdb, the PCR reads were re-called with MiXCR into one record per CDR3 protein. The sample contains some 97,000 distinct CDR3 sequences, about 24% of which appear only once. Sequenced input: naive CD8+ T cells from blood, with Jurkat cell RNA spiked in. These receptors were collected from a human donor in good health. Some libraries in this study had Jurkat cell RNA spiked in. CDR3s include the opening cysteine and the closing phenylalanine or tryptophan. Clone sizes are given selectively: once, few, many, or a class where the clone is expanded.

J: TRBJ2-7; size: many; V: TRBV11-2; CDR3: CASEPLTGDEQYF
J: TRBJ2-1; size: many; V: TRBV29-1; CDR3: CSAAGQGSYNEQFF
J: TRBJ2-3; size: many; V: TRBV7-6; CDR3: CASSLAEGGFTDTQYF
J: TRBJ1-5; size: few; V: TRBV19; CDR3: CASSQGQSNQPQHF
J: TRBJ2-3; size: many; V: TRBV20-1; CDR3: CSARERFSGGMDTQYF
J: TRBJ2-6; size: many; V: TRBV18; CDR3: CASSPGARSGANVLTF
J: TRBJ1-1; size: -; V: TRBV13; CDR3: CASSLDRLDTEAFF
J: TRBJ2-7; size: few; V: TRBV7-9; CDR3: CASSFLSGTAEQYF
J: TRBJ2-7; size: -; V: TRBV4-3; CDR3: CASSQDRFGDAYEQCF
J: TRBJ1-5; size: many; V: TRBV10-2; CDR3: CASSGGRGGQPQHF
J: TRBJ1-5; size: -; V: TRBV6-2/TRBV6-3; CDR3: CASSSPFLKDNQPQHF
J: TRBJ1-2; size: -; V: TRBV19; CDR3: CASSIVLDPGYGYTF
J: TRBJ2-7; size: many; V: TRBV27; CDR3: CASSYGLAGAYEQYF
J: TRBJ2-7; size: few; V: TRBV18; CDR3: CASSLDRGRGGRDEQYF
J: TRBJ1-2; size: many; V: TRBV7-9; CDR3: CASSSPGRTNYGYTF
J: TRBJ2-3; size: many; V: TRBV6-5; CDR3: CASSYLQGETDTQYF
J: TRBJ2-1; size: many; V: TRBV9; CDR3: CASSAEHHEQFF
J: TRBJ1-5; size: -; V: TRBV20-1; CDR3: CSAGQGDGQPQHF
J: TRBJ2-7; size: many; V: TRBV5-1; CDR3: CASSQQTGRDEQYF
J: TRBJ1-4; size: many; V: TRBV6-6; CDR3: CASIAGTAGEKLFF
J: TRBJ2-3; size: few; V: TRBV9; CDR3: CASSVLEGTDTQYF
J: TRBJ2-7; size: many; V: TRBV4-1; CDR3: CASSQGPAGEQYF
J: TRBJ2-3; size: -; V: TRBV7-6; CDR3: CASSPGGYTQYF
J: TRBJ1-2; size: few; V: TRBV6-2/TRBV6-3; CDR3: CASSYSRDGYTF
J: TRBJ2-7; size: -; V: TRBV19; CDR3: CASSFRGPTEPYEQYF
J: TRBJ2-3; size: -; V: TRBV7-9; CDR3: CASILPLRGQDTQYF
J: TRBJ2-3; size: many; V: TRBV20-1; CDR3: CSARDGPSSTDTQYF
J: TRBJ1-1; size: many; V: TRBV6-6; CDR3: CASRDLDRTNTEAFF
J: TRBJ2-2; size: many; V: TRBV4-1; CDR3: CASSHIQVNTGELFF
J: TRBJ1-5; size: many; V: TRBV27; CDR3: CASSPGTGFQPQHF
J: TRBJ2-2; size: -; V: TRBV4-1; CDR3: CASSQKTGTSGRGLGTGELFF
J: TRBJ1-1; size: many; V: TRBV5-6; CDR3: CASSWPGDRTEAFF
J: TRBJ2-5; size: many; V: TRBV7-9; CDR3: CASSLAWHQGAGEQETQYF
J: TRBJ2-5; size: many; V: TRBV28; CDR3: CASIGQGETAAQYF
J: TRBJ2-5; size: -; V: TRBV2; CDR3: CASSLGEPQYF
J: TRBJ2-5; size: few; V: TRBV2; CDR3: CAGSEGTTQETQYF
J: TRBJ1-5; size: -; V: TRBV15; CDR3: CATSGYGGGQPQHF
J: TRBJ2-1; size: few; V: TRBV3-1; CDR3: CASSQRQGGYNEQFF
J: TRBJ1-5; size: few; V: TRBV18; CDR3: CASSPAEGGQPQHF
J: TRBJ2-1; size: -; V: TRBV6-2/TRBV6-3; CDR3: CASTDVQIYEQFF
J: TRBJ2-7; size: -; V: TRBV5-1; CDR3: CASSLTTGGRPYEQYF
J: TRBJ2-1; size: few; V: TRBV29-1; CDR3: CSVEDGETAYNEQFF